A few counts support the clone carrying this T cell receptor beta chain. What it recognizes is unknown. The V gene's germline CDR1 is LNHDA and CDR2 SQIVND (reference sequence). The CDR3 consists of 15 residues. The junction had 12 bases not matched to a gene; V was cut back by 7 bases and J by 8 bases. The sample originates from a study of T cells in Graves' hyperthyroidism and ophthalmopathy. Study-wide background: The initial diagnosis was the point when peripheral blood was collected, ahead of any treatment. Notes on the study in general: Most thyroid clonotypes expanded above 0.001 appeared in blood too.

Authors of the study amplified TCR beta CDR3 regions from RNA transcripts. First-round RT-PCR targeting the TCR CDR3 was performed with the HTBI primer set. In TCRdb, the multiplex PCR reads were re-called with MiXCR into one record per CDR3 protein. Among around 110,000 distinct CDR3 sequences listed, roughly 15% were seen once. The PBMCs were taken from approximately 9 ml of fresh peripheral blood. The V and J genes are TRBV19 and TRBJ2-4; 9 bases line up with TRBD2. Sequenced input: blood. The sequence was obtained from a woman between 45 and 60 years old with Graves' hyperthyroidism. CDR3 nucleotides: TGTGCCAGTAACCCCCATAGCGGGAGTGGTTACATTCAGTACTTC. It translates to CASNPHSGSGYIQYF.